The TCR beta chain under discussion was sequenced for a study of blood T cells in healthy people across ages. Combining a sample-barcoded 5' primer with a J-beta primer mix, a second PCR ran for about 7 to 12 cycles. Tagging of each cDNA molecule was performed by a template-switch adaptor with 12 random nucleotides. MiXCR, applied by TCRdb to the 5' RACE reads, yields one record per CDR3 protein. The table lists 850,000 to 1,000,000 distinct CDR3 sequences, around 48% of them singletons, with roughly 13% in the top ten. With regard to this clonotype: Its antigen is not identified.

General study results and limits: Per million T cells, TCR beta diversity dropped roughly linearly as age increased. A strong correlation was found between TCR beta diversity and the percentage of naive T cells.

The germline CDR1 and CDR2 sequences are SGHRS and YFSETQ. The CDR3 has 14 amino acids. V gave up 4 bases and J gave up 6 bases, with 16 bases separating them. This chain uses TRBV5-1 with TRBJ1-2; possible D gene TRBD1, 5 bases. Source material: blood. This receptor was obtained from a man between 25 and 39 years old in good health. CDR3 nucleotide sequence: TGCGCCAGCAGCCCCGCAGGGATTCTCGATGGCTACACCTTC. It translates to CASSPAGILDGYTF.